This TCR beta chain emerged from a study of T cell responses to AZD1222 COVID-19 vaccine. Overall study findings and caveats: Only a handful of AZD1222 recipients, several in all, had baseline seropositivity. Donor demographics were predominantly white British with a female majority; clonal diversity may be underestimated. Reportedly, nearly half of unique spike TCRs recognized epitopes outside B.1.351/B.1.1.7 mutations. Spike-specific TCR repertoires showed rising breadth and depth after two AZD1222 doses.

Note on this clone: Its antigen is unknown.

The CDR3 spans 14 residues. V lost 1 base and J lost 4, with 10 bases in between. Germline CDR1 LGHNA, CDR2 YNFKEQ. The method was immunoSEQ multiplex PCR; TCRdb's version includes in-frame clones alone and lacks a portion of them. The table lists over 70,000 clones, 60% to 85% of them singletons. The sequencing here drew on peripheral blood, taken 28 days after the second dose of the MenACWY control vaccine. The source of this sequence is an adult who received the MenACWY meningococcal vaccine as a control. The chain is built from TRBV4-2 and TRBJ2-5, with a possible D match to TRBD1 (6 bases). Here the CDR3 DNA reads TGTGCCAGCAGCCAAGCAGGGGATCGAGAGACCCAGTACTTC. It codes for CASSQAGDRETQYF.